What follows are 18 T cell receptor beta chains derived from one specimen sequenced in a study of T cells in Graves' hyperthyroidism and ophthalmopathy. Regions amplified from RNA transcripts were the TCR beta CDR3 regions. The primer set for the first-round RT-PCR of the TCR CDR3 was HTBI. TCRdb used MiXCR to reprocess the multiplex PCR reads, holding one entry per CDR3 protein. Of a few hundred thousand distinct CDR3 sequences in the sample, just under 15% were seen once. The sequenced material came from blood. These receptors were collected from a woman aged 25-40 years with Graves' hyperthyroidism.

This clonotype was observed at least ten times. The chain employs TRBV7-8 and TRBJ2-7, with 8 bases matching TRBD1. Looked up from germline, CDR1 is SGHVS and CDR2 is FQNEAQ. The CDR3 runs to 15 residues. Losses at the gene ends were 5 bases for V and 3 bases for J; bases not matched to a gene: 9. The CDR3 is CASSRRRDRLYEQYF. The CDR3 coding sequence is TGTGCCAGCAGCCGACGCAGGGACAGGCTCTACGAGCAGTACTTC.

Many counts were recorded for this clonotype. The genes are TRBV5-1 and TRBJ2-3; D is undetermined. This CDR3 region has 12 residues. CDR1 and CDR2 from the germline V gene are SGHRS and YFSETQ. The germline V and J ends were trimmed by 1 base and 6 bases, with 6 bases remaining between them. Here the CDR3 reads CASSLYSDTQYF. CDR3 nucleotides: TGCGCCAGCAGCTTGTATTCCGATACGCAGTATTTT.

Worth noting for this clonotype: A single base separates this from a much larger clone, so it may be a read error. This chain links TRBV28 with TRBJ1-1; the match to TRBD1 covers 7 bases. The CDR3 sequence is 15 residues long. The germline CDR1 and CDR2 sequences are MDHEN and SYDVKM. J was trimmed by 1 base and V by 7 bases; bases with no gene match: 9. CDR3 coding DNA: TGTGCCAGCACTCCCTACGGACAGGAGAACACTGAAGCTTTCTTT. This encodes CASTPYGQENTEAFF.

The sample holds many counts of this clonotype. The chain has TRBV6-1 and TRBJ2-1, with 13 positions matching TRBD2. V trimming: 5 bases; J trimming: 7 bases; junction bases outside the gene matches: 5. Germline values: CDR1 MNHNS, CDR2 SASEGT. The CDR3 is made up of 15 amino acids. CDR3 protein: CASSRWTSGSNEQFF. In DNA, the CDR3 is TGTGCCAGCAGTAGATGGACTAGCGGGAGTAATGAGCAGTTCTTC.

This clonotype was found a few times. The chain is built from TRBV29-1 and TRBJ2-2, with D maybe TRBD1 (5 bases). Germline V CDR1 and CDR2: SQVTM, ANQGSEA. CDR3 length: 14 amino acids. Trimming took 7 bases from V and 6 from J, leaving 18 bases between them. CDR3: CSAEGEGLPGELFF. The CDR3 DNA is TGCAGCGCGGAAGGGGAAGGTTTGCCCGGGGAGCTGTTTTTT.

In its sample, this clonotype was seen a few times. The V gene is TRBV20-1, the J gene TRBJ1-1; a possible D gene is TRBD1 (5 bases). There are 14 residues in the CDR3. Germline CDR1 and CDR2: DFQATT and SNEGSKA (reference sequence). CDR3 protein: CTVDGGHLNTEAFF. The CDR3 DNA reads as TGCACCGTCGATGGAGGACACTTGAACACTGAAGCTTTCTTT.

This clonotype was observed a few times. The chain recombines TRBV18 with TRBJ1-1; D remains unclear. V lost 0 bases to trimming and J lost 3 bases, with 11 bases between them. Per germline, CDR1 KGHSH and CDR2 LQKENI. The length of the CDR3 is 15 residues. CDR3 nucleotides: TGTGCCAGCTCACCACCGGGAGGGCAGGACACTGAAGCTTTCTTT. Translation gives CASSPPGGQDTEAFF.

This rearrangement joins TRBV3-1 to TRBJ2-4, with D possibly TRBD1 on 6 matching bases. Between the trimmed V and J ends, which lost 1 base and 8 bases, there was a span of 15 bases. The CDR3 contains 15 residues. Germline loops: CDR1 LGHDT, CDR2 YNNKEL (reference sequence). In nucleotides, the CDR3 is TGTGCCAGCAGCCAAGTTACGGGGCGGACAGACATTCAGTACTTC. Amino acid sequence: CASSQVTGRTDIQYF.

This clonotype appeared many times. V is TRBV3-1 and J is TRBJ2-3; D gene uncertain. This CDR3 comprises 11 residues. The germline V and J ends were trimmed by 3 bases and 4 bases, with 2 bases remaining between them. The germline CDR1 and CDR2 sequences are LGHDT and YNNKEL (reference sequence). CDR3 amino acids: CASSHSDTQYF. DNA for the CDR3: TGTGCCAGCAGCCACTCAGATACGCAGTATTTT.

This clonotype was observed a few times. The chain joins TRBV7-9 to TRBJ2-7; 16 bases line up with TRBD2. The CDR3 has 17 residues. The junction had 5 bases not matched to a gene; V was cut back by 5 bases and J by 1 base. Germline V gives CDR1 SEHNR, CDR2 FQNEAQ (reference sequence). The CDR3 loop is CASSPGTSGGGSYEQYF. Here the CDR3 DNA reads TGTGCCAGCAGCCCTGGGACTAGCGGGGGGGGGTCCTACGAGCAGTACTTC.

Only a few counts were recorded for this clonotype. The CDR3 nucleotides are TGCAGTGTCCCTCGGGCAGGCTACGAGCAGTACTTC. This sequence encodes CSVPRAGYEQYF. This chain connects TRBV20-1 to TRBJ2-7, with D uncertain. This CDR3 contains 12 residues. CDR1 and CDR2 (germline): DFQATT, SNEGSKA (reference sequence). V was clipped by 7 bases and J by 3 bases, with 13 bases between them.

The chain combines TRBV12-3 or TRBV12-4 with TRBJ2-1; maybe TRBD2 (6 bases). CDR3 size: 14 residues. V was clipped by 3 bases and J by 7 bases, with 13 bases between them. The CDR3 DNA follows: TGTGCCAGCAGTTTCTTTGGGACTGCGAATGAGCAGTTCTTC. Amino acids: CASSFFGTANEQFF.

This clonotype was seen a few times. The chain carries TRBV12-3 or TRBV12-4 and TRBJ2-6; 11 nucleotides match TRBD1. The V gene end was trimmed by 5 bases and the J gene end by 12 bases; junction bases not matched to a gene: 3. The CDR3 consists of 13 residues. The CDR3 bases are TGTGCCAGCAGTCTGGGGACAGGGGGCGTCCTGACTTTC. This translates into CASSLGTGGVLTF.

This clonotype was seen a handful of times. CDR3 sequence: CSARGPSRTGRTGELFF. In DNA form, the CDR3 reads TGCAGTGCTAGGGGCCCATCACGGACAGGGAGAACCGGGGAGCTGTTTTTT. The V gene is TRBV20-1, the J gene TRBJ2-2; TRBD1 aligns across 8 bases. The germline gives CDR1 DFQATT, CDR2 SNEGSKA (reference sequence). Trimming at V came to 3 bases and at J to 5 bases, leaving 14 bases not matched to a gene. The length of the CDR3 is 17 residues.

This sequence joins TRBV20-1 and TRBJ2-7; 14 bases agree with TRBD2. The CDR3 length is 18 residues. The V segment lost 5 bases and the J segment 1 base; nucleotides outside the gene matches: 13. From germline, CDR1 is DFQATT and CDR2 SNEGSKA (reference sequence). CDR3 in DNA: TGCAGTGCTCCAAAAACCGGGACTAGCGGGAGTAAGTCCTACGAGCAGTACTTC. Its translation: CSAPKTGTSGSKSYEQYF.

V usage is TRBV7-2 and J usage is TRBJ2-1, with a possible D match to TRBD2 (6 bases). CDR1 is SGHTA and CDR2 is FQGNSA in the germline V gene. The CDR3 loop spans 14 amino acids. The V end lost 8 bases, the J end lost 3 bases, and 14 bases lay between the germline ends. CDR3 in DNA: TGTGCCAGCTTAGCGGAAGCGTACTACAATGAGCAGTTCTTC. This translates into CASLAEAYYNEQFF.

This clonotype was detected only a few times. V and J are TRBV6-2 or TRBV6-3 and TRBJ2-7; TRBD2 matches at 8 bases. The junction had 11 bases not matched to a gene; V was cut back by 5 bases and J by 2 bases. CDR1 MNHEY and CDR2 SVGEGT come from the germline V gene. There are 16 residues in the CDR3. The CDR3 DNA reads TGTGCCAGCAGTCCCATAAGCGGGAGAGGAGCCTACGAGCAGTACTTC. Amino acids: CASSPISGRGAYEQYF.

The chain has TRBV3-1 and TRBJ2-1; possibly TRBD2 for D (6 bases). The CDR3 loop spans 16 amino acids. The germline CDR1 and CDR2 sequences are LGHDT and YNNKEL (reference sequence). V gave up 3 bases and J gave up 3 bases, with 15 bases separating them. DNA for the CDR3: TGTGCCAGCAGCCACCTTGGCGGGAAGCGCTACAATGAGCAGTTCTTC. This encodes CASSHLGGKRYNEQFF.